This TCR beta chain appears in the sequencing data of a study of tumor-infiltrating lymphocytes in localized non-small cell lung cancer. Study as a whole: Some samples were collected after neoadjuvant chemotherapy; smokers, never-smokers and several histologies were included. Study outcomes and limitations: Tumor T-cell fraction from TCR sequencing was not associated with recurrence-free survival (p = 0.61). TCR sequencing covered a subset of patients with enough tissue. Different pieces of the same tissue went to different assays, confounding technical variation with intratumor heterogeneity.

Germline V gene lookup returns CDR1 SGHNT and CDR2 YYREEE (reference sequence). The V gene end was trimmed by 4 bases and the J gene end by 0 bases; junction bases not matched to a gene: 9. This CDR3 is 17 amino acids long. Profiled with immunoSEQ multiplex PCR; TCRdb holds only in-frame clones, not every one. This table holds fewer than 25,000 clones, about 80% found once. As to this clone: Its antigen is currently unknown.

The clonotype originates from a human donor with non-small cell lung cancer. The sample consisted of lung tumor tissue. The chain couples TRBV5-4 to TRBJ2-1; 8 positions match TRBD2. CDR3 nucleotide sequence: TGTGCCAGCAGCGAAGGACTAGCCCCCAGCTCCTACAATGAGCAGTTCTTC. As protein: CASSEGLAPSSYNEQFF.